Listed here are 3 T cell receptor beta chains from one sample, sequenced in a study of T cell responses to AZD1222 COVID-19 vaccine. TCRdb's copy holds only in-frame clones and misses some; the assay was immunoSEQ multiplex PCR. The top ten clones hold more than 7% of a sample with more than 85,000 clones, around 86% of them seen once. The sample consisted of peripheral blood, taken on day 0 of AZD1222 vaccination. These receptors came from an adult in good health.

V and J are TRBV6-5 and TRBJ1-5; D call uncertain. Trimming took 2 bases from V and 8 from J, leaving 13 bases between them. The CDR3 has 14 residues. Per germline, CDR1 MNHEY and CDR2 SVGAGI. CDR3 loop: CASSYGPVEKPQHF. CDR3 coding DNA: TGTGCCAGCAGTTACGGCCCGGTGGAAAAGCCCCAGCATTTT.

V is TRBV27 and J is TRBJ2-5, with D unclear. There are 14 residues in the CDR3. V lost 3 bases and J lost 2, with 10 bases in between. The germline CDR1 and CDR2 sequences are MNHEY and SMNVEV (reference sequence). This CDR3 is CASSLWHTQETQYF. The DNA for the CDR3 is TGTGCCAGCAGTTTGTGGCACACACAAGAGACCCAGTACTTC.

The chain recombines TRBV4-2 with TRBJ2-3; 10 bases are a match to TRBD2. The germline gives CDR1 LGHNA, CDR2 YNFKEQ. Unmatched junction bases numbered 8, after V lost 0 bases and J lost 11 bases. This CDR3 comprises 15 residues. CDR3 in amino acids: CASSQDGLAEEGQYF. The DNA of the CDR3 is TGTGCCAGCAGCCAAGATGGACTAGCGGAGGAAGGGCAGTATTTT.